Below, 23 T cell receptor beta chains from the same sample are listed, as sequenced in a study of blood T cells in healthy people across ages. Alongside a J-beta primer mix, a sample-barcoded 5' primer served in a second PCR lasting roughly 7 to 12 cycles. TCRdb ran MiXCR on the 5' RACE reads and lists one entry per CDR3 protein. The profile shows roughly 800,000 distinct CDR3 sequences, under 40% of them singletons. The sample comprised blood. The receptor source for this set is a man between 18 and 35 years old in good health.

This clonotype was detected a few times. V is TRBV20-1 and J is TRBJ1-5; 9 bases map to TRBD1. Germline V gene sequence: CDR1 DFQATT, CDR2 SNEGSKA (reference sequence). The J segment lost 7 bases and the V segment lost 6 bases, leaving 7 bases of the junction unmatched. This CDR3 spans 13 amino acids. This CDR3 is CSAPQGAGQPQHF. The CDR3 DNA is TGCAGTGCCCCACAGGGGGCCGGGCAGCCCCAGCATTTT.

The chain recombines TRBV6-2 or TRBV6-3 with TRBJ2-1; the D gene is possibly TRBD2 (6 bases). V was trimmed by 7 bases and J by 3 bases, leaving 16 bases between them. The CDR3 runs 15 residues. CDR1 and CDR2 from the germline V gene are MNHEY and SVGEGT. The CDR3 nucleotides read TGTGCCAGCACATATCGCGGGGTAGGCTACAATGAGCAGTTCTTC. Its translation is CASTYRGVGYNEQFF.

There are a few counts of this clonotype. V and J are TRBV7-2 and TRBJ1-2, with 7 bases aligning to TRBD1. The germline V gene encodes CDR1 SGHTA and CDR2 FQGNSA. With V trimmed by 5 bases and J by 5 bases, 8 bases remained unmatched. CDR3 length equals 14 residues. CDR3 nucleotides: TGTGCCAGCAGCCCAGACAGGGATAGGTATGGCTACACCTTC. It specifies CASSPDRDRYGYTF.

DNA for the CDR3: TGTGCCAGCAGAGCCCAGAAGGCGGGGGTCCTAAGCTCCTACAATGAGCAGTACTTC. It yields the protein CASRAQKAGVLSSYNEQYF. This chain links TRBV7-8 with TRBJ2-1, with 7 bases matching TRBD2. The tail of the sequence fits TRBJ2-7 better, so the J call may be wrong. Germline CDR1 is SGHVS and CDR2 is FQNEAQ. This CDR3 comprises 19 residues.

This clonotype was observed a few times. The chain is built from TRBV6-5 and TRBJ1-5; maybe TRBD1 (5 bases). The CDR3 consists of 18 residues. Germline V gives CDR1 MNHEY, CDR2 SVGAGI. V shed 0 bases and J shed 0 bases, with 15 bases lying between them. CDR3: CASSYSVREGFSNQPQHF. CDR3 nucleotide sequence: TGTGCCAGCAGTTACTCGGTACGTGAGGGGTTTAGCAATCAGCCCCAGCATTTT.

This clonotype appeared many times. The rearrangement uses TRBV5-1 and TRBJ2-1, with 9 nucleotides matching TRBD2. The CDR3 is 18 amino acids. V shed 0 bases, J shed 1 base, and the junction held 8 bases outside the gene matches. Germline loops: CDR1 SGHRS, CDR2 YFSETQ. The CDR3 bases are TGCGCCAGCAGCTTGGTGGAACTAGCGGGCGCGTCCTACAATGAGCAGTTCTTC. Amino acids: CASSLVELAGASYNEQFF.

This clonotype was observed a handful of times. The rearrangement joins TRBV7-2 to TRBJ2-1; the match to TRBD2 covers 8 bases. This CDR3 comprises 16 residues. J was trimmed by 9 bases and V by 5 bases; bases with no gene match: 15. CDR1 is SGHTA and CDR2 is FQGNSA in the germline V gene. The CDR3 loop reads CASSPAGTRGPVEQFF. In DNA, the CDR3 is TGTGCCAGCAGCCCAGCCGGGACTAGGGGCCCCGTTGAGCAGTTCTTC. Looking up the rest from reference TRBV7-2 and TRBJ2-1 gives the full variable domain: GAGVSQSPSNKVTEKGKDVELRCDPISGHTALYWYRQSLGQGLEFLIYFQGNSAPDKSGLPSDRFSAERTGGSVSTLTIQRTQQEDSAVYLCASSPAGTRGPVEQFFGPGTRLTVL.

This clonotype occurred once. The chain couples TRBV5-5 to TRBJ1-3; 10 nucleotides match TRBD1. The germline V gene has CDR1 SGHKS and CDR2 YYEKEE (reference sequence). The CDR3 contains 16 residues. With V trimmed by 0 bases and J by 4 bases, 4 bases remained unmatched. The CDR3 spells CASSLEGQGYGNTIYF. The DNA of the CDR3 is TGTGCCAGCAGCTTGGAGGGACAGGGGTACGGAAACACCATATATTTT. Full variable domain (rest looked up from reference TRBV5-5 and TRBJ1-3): DAGVTQSPTHLIKTRGQQVTLRCSPISGHKSVSWYQQVLGQGPQFIFQYYEKEERGRGNFPDRFSARQFPNYSSELNVNALLLGDSALYLCASSLEGQGYGNTIYFGEGSWLTVV.

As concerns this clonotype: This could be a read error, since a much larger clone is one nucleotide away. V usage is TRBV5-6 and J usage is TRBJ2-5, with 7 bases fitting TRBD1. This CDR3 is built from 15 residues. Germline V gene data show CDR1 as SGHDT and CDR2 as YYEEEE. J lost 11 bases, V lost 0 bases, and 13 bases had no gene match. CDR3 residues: CASSLEPNRGYEQYF. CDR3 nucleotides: TGTGCCAGCAGCTTGGAGCCCAACAGGGGCTATGAGCAGTACTTC.

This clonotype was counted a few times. This chain's CDR3 is CASSLGSGGPYNEQFF. DNA for the CDR3: TGCGCCAGCAGCTTGGGATCGGGGGGCCCCTACAATGAGCAGTTCTTC. V and J are TRBV5-1 and TRBJ2-1; tentatively, D is TRBD2 (7 bases). Germline CDR1 SGHRS, CDR2 YFSETQ. V was trimmed by 0 bases and J by 2 bases, leaving 12 bases between them. The CDR3 spans 16 residues.

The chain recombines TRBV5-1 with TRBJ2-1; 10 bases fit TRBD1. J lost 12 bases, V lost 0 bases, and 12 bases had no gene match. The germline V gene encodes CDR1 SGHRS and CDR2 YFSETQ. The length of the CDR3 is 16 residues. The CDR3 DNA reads TGCGCCAGCAGCTTGGGGGGACAGGGGTTTATGGATGGGCAGTTCTTC. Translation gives CASSLGGQGFMDGQFF.

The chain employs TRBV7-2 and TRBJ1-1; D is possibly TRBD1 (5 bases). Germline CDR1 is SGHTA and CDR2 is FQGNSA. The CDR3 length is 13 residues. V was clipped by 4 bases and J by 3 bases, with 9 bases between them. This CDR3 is CASSSGLHTEAFF. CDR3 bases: TGTGCCAGCAGCTCGGGACTGCACACTGAAGCTTTCTTT.

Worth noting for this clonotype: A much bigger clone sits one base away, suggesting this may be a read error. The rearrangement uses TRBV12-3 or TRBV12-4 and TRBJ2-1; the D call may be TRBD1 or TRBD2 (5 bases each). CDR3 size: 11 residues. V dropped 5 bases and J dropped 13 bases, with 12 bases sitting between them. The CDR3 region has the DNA TGTGCCAGCAGTGTTGAGGGACGACAGTTCTTC. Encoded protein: CASSVEGRQFF.

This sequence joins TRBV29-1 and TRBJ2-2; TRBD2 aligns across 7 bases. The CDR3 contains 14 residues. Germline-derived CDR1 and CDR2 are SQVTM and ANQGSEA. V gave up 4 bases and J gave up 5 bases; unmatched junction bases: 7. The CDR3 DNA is TGCAGCGTTGGACGTAGGGGAGGGACCGGGGAGCTGTTTTTT. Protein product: CSVGRRGGTGELFF.

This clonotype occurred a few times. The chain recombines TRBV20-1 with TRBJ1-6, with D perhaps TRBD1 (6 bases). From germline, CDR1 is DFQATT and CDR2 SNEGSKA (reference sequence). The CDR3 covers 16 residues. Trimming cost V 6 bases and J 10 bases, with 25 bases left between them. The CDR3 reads CSALPNNRERGSPLHF. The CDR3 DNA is TGCAGTGCGTTACCCAACAACAGGGAACGCGGGTCACCCCTCCACTTT.

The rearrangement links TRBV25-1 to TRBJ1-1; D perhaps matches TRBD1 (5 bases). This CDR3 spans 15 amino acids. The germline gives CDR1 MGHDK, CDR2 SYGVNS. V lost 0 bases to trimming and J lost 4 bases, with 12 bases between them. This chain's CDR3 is CASSEYGRGSTEAFF. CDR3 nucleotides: TGTGCCAGCAGTGAATATGGAAGGGGCTCCACTGAAGCTTTCTTT.

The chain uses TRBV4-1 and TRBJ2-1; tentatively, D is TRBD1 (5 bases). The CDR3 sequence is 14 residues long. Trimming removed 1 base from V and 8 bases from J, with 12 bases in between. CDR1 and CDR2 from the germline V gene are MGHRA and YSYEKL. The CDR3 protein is CASSQGLQGDEQFF. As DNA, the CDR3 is TGCGCCAGCAGCCAAGGCCTCCAAGGGGATGAGCAGTTCTTC.

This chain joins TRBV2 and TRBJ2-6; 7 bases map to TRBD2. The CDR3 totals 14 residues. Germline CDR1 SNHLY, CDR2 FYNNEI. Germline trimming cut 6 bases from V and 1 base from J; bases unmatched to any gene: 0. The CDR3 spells CASRLASGANVLTF. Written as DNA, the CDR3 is TGTGCCAGCAGACTAGCGTCTGGGGCCAACGTCCTGACTTTC.

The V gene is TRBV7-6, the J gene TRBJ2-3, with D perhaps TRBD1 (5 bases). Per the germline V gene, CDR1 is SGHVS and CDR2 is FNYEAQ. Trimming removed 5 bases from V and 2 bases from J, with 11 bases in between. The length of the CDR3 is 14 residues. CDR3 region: CASSRQPTTDTQYF. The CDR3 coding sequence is TGTGCCAGCAGCCGACAGCCAACCACAGATACGCAGTATTTT.

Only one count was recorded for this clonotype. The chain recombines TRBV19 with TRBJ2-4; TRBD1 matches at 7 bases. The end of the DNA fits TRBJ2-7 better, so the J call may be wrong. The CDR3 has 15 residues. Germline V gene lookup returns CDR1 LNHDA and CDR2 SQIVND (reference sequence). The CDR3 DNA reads TGTGCCAGTTCTTATGCGACAGGGCTAAACTACGAGCAGTACTTC. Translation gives CASSYATGLNYEQYF.

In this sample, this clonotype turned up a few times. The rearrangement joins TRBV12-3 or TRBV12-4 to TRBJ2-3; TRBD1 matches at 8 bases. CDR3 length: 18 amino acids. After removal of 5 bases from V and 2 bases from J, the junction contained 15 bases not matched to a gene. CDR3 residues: CASSPQGAVNKFTDTQYF. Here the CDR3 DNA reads TGTGCCAGCAGTCCCCAGGGGGCTGTCAACAAGTTCACAGATACGCAGTATTTT.

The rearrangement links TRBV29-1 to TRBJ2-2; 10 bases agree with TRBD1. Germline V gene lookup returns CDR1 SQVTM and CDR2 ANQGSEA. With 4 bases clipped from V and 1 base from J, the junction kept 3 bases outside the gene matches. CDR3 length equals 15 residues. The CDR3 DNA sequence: TGCAGCGTTGGGGACAGGGGAGGGAACACCGGGGAGCTGTTTTTT. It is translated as CSVGDRGGNTGELFF.

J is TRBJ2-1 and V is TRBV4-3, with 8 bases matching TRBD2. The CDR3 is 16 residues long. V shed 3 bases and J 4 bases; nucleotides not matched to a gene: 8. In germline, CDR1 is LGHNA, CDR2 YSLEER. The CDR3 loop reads CASSQDSGTRYNEQFF. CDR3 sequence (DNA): TGCGCCAGCAGCCAGGATAGCGGGACTAGGTACAATGAGCAGTTCTTC.